Presented here are 28 T cell receptor beta chains from one specimen sequenced in a study of T cells in Graves' hyperthyroidism and ophthalmopathy. TCR beta CDR3 sequences were amplified from RNA transcripts. During a first-round RT-PCR of the TCR CDR3, the HTBI primer set was used. MiXCR, run by TCRdb on the multiplex PCR reads, gives a single entry per CDR3 protein. The data contain over 400,000 distinct CDR3 sequences, 20% to 25% of them seen just once; the ten biggest clones take up around 47%. Sequencing was done on a sample of blood. These receptors were taken from a woman in her sixties or seventies with Graves' ophthalmopathy.

V gene TRBV7-3 combines with J gene TRBJ2-2; 11 nucleotides align to TRBD2. With 5 bases clipped from V and 6 bases from J, the junction kept 5 bases outside the gene matches. This CDR3 region has 15 residues. Germline CDR1 SGHTA, CDR2 FQGTGA. The CDR3 DNA is TGTGCCAGCAGCGCGACTAGCGGGGACGCCGGGGAGCTGTTTTTT. Amino acid sequence: CASSATSGDAGELFF.

The V and J genes are TRBV30 and TRBJ2-1, with D hard to call. CDR1 and CDR2 (germline): GTSNPN, SVGIG (reference sequence). This CDR3 contains 13 residues. The V end was cut by 4 bases, the J end by 4 bases, with 11 bases between. As DNA, the CDR3 is TGTGCCTGGAAGGGCTGGGGTTACAATGAGCAGTTCTTC. It translates to CAWKGWGYNEQFF.

The rearrangement uses TRBV2 and TRBJ2-7; the match to TRBD1 covers 8 bases. Germline assignment: CDR1 SNHLY and CDR2 FYNNEI. J was trimmed by 6 bases and V by 7 bases; bases with no gene match: 8. The CDR3 runs 13 residues. The CDR3 here is CASTTDRVGEQYF. CDR3 DNA sequence: TGTGCCAGCACCACGGACAGGGTAGGCGAGCAGTACTTC. The complete variable domain, with remaining parts taken from reference TRBV2 and TRBJ2-7, reads EPEVTQTPSHQVTQMGQEVILRCVPISNHLYFYWYRQILGQKVEFLVSFYNNEISEKSEIFDDQFSVERPDGSNFTLKIRSTKLEDSAMYFCASTTDRVGEQYFGPGTRLTVT.

Note on this clonotype: The limits of the CDR3 on the DNA are not certain, so only TCRdb's listed CDR3 is given. The chain joins TRBV11-2 to TRBJ2-1. The CDR3 has 20 residues if both end residues are counted. Looked up from germline, CDR1 is SGHAT and CDR2 is FQNNGV. CDR3 in amino acids: CASSFLTEIFGEGSYNEQFF.

This clonotype has only a few counts. The V call is TRBV20-1, the J call TRBJ2-1; possible D gene TRBD2, 5 bases. Trimming pared 5 bases from V and 0 bases from J, leaving 17 bases between. Germline V gene lookup returns CDR1 DFQATT and CDR2 SNEGSKA (reference sequence). The CDR3 is 16 amino acids. The CDR3: CSAEPSGPSSYNEQFF. The CDR3 DNA sequence: TGCAGTGCTGAGCCAAGCGGTCCAAGCTCCTACAATGAGCAGTTCTTC.

The rearrangement links TRBV11-2 to TRBJ1-1; D unclear. Germline V gives CDR1 SGHAT, CDR2 FQNNGV. The V end lost 5 bases, the J end lost 10 bases, and 23 bases lay between the germline ends. The CDR3 consists of 15 residues. The CDR3 DNA follows: TGTGCCAGCAGCCCGAGCCCAAACGTGTGGGGTGCAGCTTTCTTT. Amino acids: CASSPSPNVWGAAFF.

This clonotype was found a few times. The chain links TRBV20-1 to TRBJ2-1; TRBD2 aligns across 12 bases. This CDR3 has 16 residues. Germline V gene sequence: CDR1 DFQATT, CDR2 SNEGSKA (reference sequence). V lost 3 bases to trimming and J lost 3 bases; unmatched junction nucleotides: 6. For the CDR3, the DNA is TGCAGTGCTAGGGCTAGCGGGAGGGCCCTCTACAATGAGCAGTTCTTC. As protein: CSARASGRALYNEQFF.

This clonotype was detected a few times. The chain joins TRBV10-1 to TRBJ2-1; TRBD2 aligns across 9 bases. Germline lookup yields CDR1 WNHNN and CDR2 SYGVQD (reference sequence). After removal of 0 bases from V and 6 bases from J, the junction contained 6 bases not matched to a gene. This CDR3 comprises 16 residues. This chain's CDR3 is CASSESRGGRANEQFF. CDR3 DNA sequence: TGCGCCAGCAGTGAGTCGAGGGGCGGGAGGGCCAATGAGCAGTTCTTC.

This clonotype was seen only a few times. The chain is built from TRBV2 and TRBJ1-4; 9 nucleotides align to TRBD1. CDR3 length equals 15 residues. With V trimmed by 2 bases and J by 8 bases, 6 bases remained unmatched. The germline V gene encodes CDR1 SNHLY and CDR2 FYNNEI. CDR3 nucleotide sequence: TGTGCCAGCAGTGAACAGGGACAGGGCCAGGAAAAACTGTTTTTT. It yields the protein CASSEQGQGQEKLFF.

The table lists this clonotype with a few counts. The genes are TRBV11-2 and TRBJ2-2; D possibly corresponds to TRBD1 (6 bases). This CDR3 has 16 amino acids. Trimming took 5 bases from V and 0 from J, leaving 13 bases between them. Per germline, CDR1 SGHAT and CDR2 FQNNGV. This chain's CDR3 is CASSDPGQANTGELFF. CDR3 nucleotide sequence: TGTGCCAGCAGCGATCCGGGACAAGCGAACACCGGGGAGCTGTTTTTT.

This clonotype was detected only a few times. The V call is TRBV5-1, the J call TRBJ1-2; 12 bases are shared with TRBD1. The CDR3 consists of 17 residues. Germline V gene data show CDR1 as SGHRS and CDR2 as YFSETQ. V was clipped by 0 bases and J by 8 bases; unmatched bases: 11. CDR3 protein: CASSLGPLGQGAEGYTF. For the CDR3, the DNA is TGCGCCAGCAGCTTGGGGCCCCTGGGACAGGGGGCGGAGGGCTACACCTTC.

V gene TRBV5-1 combines with J gene TRBJ2-5; TRBD2 aligns across 8 bases. J gave up 4 bases and V 2 bases, and 4 bases lay outside the gene matches. The CDR3 covers 14 residues. Germline V gene lookup returns CDR1 SGHRS and CDR2 YFSETQ. The CDR3: CASSFSGSGETQYF. The CDR3 DNA is TGCGCCAGCAGCTTCAGCGGGAGTGGAGAGACCCAGTACTTC.

The chain couples TRBV2 to TRBJ1-1; 7 positions agree with TRBD1. The germline V gene encodes CDR1 SNHLY and CDR2 FYNNEI. The CDR3 has 12 amino acids. V was clipped by 6 bases and J by 8 bases; unmatched bases: 6. The CDR3 DNA follows: TGTGCCAGCAGCGGTGGGGACAGAGAAGCTTTCTTT. It translates to CASSGGDREAFF.

In its sample, this clonotype was seen once. This chain links TRBV27 with TRBJ1-6; no definite D call. V was shortened by 4 bases and J by 4 bases, with 11 bases between the two germline ends. From germline, CDR1 is MNHEY and CDR2 SMNVEV (reference sequence). CDR3 length: 15 amino acids. CDR3 sequence reads: CASSSRTPYNSPLHF. The CDR3 nucleotides are TGTGCCAGCAGTTCCAGGACCCCTTATAATTCACCCCTCCACTTT.

In this sample, this clonotype turned up a few times. The chain is built from TRBV5-5 and TRBJ1-1; TRBD1 agrees at 8 bases. The CDR3 runs 14 residues. Unmatched junction bases numbered 2, after V lost 0 bases and J lost 4 bases. Germline lookup yields CDR1 SGHKS and CDR2 YYEKEE (reference sequence). The CDR3 coding sequence is TGTGCCAGCAGCTTGGCAGGGGGCTTCACTGAAGCTTTCTTT. Its translation is CASSLAGGFTEAFF.

The rearrangement joins TRBV20-1 to TRBJ2-7; perhaps TRBD2 as D (5 bases). The CDR3 is 14 amino acids. Germline CDR1 is DFQATT and CDR2 is SNEGSKA (reference sequence). The V gene lost 1 base and the J gene lost 1 base, with 11 bases spanning the gap. CDR3 sequence: CSARGRLASYEQYF. CDR3 DNA sequence: TGCAGTGCTAGAGGCAGGCTAGCTTCCTACGAGCAGTACTTC.

The V and J genes are TRBV5-5 and TRBJ2-7; the match to TRBD1 covers 8 bases. V gave up 2 bases and J gave up 3 bases; unmatched junction bases: 10. Per the germline V gene, CDR1 is SGHKS and CDR2 is YYEKEE (reference sequence). This CDR3 comprises 16 residues. The CDR3 sequence is CASSFGRQGRLYEQYF. The CDR3 DNA reads as TGTGCCAGCAGCTTTGGACGACAGGGGCGCCTCTACGAGCAGTACTTC.

A remark on this clonotype: Relative to the germline gene, one junction end is altered; a read error may explain this. The chain carries TRBV7-2 and TRBJ2-1, with 9 bases matching TRBD2. CDR3 size: 15 residues. Germline loops: CDR1 SGHTA, CDR2 FQGNSA. Here the CDR3 reads CASSQLAGAMNEQFF. The CDR3 DNA reads TGCGCCAGCAGCCAGTTAGCGGGAGCCATGAATGAGCAGTTCTTC.

This clonotype came up a few times. This chain uses TRBV20-1 with TRBJ2-1; D remains ambiguous. Germline CDR1 and CDR2: DFQATT and SNEGSKA (reference sequence). The CDR3 is made up of 11 amino acids. Trimming left V 5 bases short and J 6 bases short, with 8 bases between. CDR3 sequence: CSALQGNEQFF. The CDR3 DNA follows: TGCAGTGCTCTTCAAGGCAATGAGCAGTTCTTC.

This clonotype showed up just a few times. V usage is TRBV9 and J usage is TRBJ2-3; D unclear. The CDR3 loop spans 16 amino acids. V dropped 2 bases and J dropped 2 bases, with 15 bases sitting between them. Germline CDR1 and CDR2: SGDLS and YYNGEE. The chain's CDR3 is CASSVKPLNFTDTQYF. CDR3 nucleotides: TGTGCCAGCAGCGTGAAGCCACTGAATTTCACAGATACGCAGTATTTT.

Ten or more counts support this clonotype. The V call is TRBV12-3 or TRBV12-4, the J call TRBJ1-1; no clear D gene. CDR3 length: 14 residues. The V gene lost 6 bases and the J gene lost 2 bases, with 13 bases spanning the gap. CDR3 residues: CASSLGKANTEAFF. CDR3 DNA: TGTGCCAGCAGCCTCGGGAAGGCAAACACTGAAGCTTTCTTT.

This chain joins TRBV3-1 and TRBJ2-5; no clear D gene. This CDR3 has 12 residues. Germline values: CDR1 LGHDT, CDR2 YNNKEL (reference sequence). V lost 0 bases and J 14 bases, leaving 13 bases between the germline ends. The CDR3 here is CASSQDSKVAYF. The DNA of the CDR3 is TGTGCCAGCAGCCAAGATTCAAAAGTTGCCTACTTC.

This clonotype was seen only a few times. A single base separates this from a much larger clone, so it may be a read error. The chain uses TRBV7-2 and TRBJ2-7; a possible D gene is TRBD2 (6 bases). This CDR3 region has 16 residues. Germline V lookup: CDR1 SGHTA, CDR2 FQGNSA. The V gene lost 1 base and the J gene lost 2 bases, with 15 bases spanning the gap. The CDR3 sequence is CASSLDSWDSTYEQYF. CDR3 coding DNA: TGTGCCAGCAGCTTAGATAGCTGGGACTCGACCTACGAGCAGTACTTC. Based on the CDR3 plus reference TRBV7-2 and TRBJ2-7, the full variable domain is GAGVSQSPSNKVTEKGKDVELRCDPISGHTALYWYRQSLGQGLEFLIYFQGNSAPDKSGLPSDRFSAERTGGSVSTLTIQRTQQEDSAVYLCASSLDSWDSTYEQYFGPGTRLTVT.

The rearrangement uses TRBV5-1 and TRBJ2-6; D is unresolved. Per germline, CDR1 SGHRS and CDR2 YFSETQ. V was shortened by 0 bases and J by 0 bases, with 7 bases between the two germline ends. The CDR3 runs to 16 residues. Written as DNA, the CDR3 is TGCGCCAGCAGCTTGGTCCTTACCTCTGGGGCCAACGTCCTGACTTTC. As protein: CASSLVLTSGANVLTF.

This clonotype was counted only a few times. The chain combines TRBV30 with TRBJ1-1; D uncertain. This CDR3 is built from 14 residues. From germline, CDR1 is GTSNPN and CDR2 SVGIG (reference sequence). Trimming took 0 bases from V and 3 from J, leaving 11 bases between them. The CDR3 here is CAWSVEERDTEAFF. For the CDR3, the DNA is TGTGCCTGGAGTGTAGAGGAGCGGGACACTGAAGCTTTCTTT.

This clonotype was observed a single time. The rearrangement links TRBV5-8 to TRBJ1-2; tentatively, D is TRBD1 (5 bases). The germline V gene has CDR1 SGHTS and CDR2 YDEGEE. The CDR3 runs 15 residues. Trimming pared 4 bases from V and 7 bases from J, leaving 20 bases between. In DNA form, the CDR3 reads TGTGCCAGCAGCCGGACAAGGAGGGCTTTCGGTGGCTACACCTTC. Translation: CASSRTRRAFGGYTF.

The CDR3 protein is CASSQGTRGGTEAFF. CDR3 in DNA: TGTGCCAGCAGCCAGGGGACAAGGGGGGGCACTGAAGCTTTCTTT. This rearrangement joins TRBV4-2 to TRBJ1-1; D is perhaps TRBD1 (6 bases). The CDR3 loop spans 15 amino acids. The V gene lost 3 bases and the J gene lost 4 bases, with 15 bases spanning the gap. Germline V lookup: CDR1 LGHNA, CDR2 YNFKEQ.

At least ten counts were recorded for this clonotype. The V gene is TRBV7-9, the J gene TRBJ1-2, with TRBD1 identical over 7 bases. Germline lookup yields CDR1 SEHNR and CDR2 FQNEAQ (reference sequence). The CDR3 is 13 residues long. V lost 1 base, J lost 4 bases, and 0 bases stayed unmatched. The CDR3 here is CASSLGDSYGYTF. DNA for the CDR3: TGTGCCAGCAGCTTAGGGGACAGCTATGGCTACACCTTC.